This entry describes one T cell receptor beta chain. Its antigen is unknown. The data were taken from a study of cytomegalovirus exposure and HLA in healthy donors. Study conclusions and caveats: Testing in vitro showed a few CMV-associated chains specific for CMV antigens. Researchers counted 164 TCR beta chains as cytomegalovirus-associated. Subsequent analysis found a tendency for first-cohort TCR clusters to co-occur within the 110 or so validation repertoires.

The assay was immunoSEQ multiplex PCR, and TCRdb's table has in-frame clones only and misses some. This sample yields 120,000 or so clones, of which roughly 95% are seen a single time; approximately 1.5% belongs to the top ten. The donors belonged to the approximately 120-subject validation cohort, separate from the 666-subject first cohort. Trimming took 0 bases from V and 6 from J, leaving 12 bases between them. The germline CDR1 and CDR2 sequences are MNHNY and SVGAGI (reference sequence). The CDR3 has 14 residues. The chain employs TRBV6-6 and TRBJ2-7, with D possibly matching TRBD1 (5 bases). The sequence derives from a man aged 18 to 29 in good health and CMV-seronegative. The sequenced material came from PBMCs. CDR3 sequence reads: CASSYSSGAGEQYF. DNA for the CDR3: TGTGCCAGCAGTTACTCGAGTGGGGCTGGCGAGCAGTACTTC.